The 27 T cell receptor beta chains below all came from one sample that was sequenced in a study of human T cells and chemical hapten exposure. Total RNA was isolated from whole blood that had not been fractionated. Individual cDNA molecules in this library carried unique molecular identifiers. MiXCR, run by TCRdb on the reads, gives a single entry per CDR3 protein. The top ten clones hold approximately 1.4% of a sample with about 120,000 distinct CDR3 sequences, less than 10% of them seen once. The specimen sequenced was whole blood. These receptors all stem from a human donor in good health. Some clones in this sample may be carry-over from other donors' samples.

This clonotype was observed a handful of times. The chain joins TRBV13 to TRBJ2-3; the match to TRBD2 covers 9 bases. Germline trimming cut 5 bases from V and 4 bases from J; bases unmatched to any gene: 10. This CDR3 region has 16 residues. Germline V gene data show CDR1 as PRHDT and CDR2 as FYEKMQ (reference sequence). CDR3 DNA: TGTGCCAGCAGCCTAAGGGCTAGCGGGAAGGCAGATACGCAGTATTTT. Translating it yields CASSLRASGKADTQYF.

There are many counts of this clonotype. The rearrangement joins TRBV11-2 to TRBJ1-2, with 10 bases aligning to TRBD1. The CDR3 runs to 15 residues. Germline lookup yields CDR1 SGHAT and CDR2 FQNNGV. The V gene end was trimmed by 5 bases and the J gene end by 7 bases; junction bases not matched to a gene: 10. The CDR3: CASSNPIRDRGGYTF. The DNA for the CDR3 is TGTGCCAGCAGCAACCCCATCAGGGACAGGGGTGGCTACACCTTC.

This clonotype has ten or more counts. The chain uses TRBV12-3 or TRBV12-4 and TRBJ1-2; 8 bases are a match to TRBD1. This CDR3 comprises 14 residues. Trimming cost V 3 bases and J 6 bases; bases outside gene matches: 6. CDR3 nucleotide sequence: TGTGCCAGCAGTTTCGGGCAGGGGGCCCATGGCTACACCTTC. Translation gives CASSFGQGAHGYTF.

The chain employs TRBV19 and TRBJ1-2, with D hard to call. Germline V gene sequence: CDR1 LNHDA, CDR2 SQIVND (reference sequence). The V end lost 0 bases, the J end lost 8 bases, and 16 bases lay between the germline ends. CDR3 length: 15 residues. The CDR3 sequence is CASSIDPGGSGGYTF. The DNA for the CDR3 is TGTGCCAGTAGTATAGATCCCGGCGGAAGCGGCGGCTACACCTTC.

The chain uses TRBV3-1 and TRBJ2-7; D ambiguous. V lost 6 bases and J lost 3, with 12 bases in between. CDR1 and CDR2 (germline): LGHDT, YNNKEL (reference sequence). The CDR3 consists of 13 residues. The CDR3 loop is CASRKARSYEQYF. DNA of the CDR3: TGTGCCAGCAGAAAAGCTAGAAGCTACGAGCAGTACTTC.

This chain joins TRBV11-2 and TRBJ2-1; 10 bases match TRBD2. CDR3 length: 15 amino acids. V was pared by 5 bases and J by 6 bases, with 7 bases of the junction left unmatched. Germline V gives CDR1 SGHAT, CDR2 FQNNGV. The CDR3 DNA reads TGTGCCAGCAGCCCAGAACTAGCGGGAAGCAATGAGCAGTTCTTC. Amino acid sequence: CASSPELAGSNEQFF.

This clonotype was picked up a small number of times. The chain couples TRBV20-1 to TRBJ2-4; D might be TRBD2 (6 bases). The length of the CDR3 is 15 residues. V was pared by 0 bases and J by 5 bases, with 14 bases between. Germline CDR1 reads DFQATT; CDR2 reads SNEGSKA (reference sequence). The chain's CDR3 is CSARDPRGGENIQYF. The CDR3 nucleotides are TGCAGTGCTAGAGATCCGCGGGGAGGAGAAAACATTCAGTACTTC.

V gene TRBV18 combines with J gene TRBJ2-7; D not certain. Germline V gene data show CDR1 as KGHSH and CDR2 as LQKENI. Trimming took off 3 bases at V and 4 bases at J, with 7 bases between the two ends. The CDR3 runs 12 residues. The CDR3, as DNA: TGTGCCAGCTCACCCACAAAGTACGAGCAGTACTTC. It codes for CASSPTKYEQYF.

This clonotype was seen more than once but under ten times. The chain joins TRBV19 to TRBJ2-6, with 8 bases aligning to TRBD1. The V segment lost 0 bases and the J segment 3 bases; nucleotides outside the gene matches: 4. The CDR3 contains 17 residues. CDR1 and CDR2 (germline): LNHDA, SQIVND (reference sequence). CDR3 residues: CASSIERDRRGANVLTF. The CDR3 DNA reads TGTGCCAGTAGTATAGAAAGGGACAGGCGTGGGGCCAACGTCCTGACTTTC.

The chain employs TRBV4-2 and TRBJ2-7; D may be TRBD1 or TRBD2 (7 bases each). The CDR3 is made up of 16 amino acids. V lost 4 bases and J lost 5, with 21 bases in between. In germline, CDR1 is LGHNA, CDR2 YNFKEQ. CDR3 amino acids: CASSPRAPGGRDEQYF. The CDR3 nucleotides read TGTGCCAGCAGCCCTCGAGCCCCAGGGGGGAGGGACGAGCAGTACTTC.

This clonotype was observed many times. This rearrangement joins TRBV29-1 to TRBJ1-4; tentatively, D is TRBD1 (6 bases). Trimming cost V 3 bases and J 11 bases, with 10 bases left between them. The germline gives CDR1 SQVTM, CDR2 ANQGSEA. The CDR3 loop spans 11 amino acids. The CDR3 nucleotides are TGCAGCGTTGAGAACAGGGCCAAACTGTTTTTT. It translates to CSVENRAKLFF.

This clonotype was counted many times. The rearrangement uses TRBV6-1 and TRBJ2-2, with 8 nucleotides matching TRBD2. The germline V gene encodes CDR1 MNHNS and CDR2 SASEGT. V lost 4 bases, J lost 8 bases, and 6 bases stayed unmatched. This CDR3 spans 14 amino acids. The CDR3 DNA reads TGTGCCAGCAGTGTACTAGCGGCAAATGGGGAGCTGTTTTTT. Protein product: CASSVLAANGELFF.

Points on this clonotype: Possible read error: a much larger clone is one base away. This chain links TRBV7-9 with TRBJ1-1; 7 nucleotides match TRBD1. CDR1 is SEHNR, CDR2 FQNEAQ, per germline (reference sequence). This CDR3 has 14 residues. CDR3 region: CASRLWDRNTEAFF. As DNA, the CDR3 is TGTGCCAGCCGCTTATGGGACAGGAACACTGAAGCTTTCTTT.

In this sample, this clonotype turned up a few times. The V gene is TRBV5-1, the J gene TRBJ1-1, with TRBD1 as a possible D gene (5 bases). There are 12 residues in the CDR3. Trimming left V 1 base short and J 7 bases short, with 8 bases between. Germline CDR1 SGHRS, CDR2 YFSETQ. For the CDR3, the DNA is TGCGCCAGCAGCTTGAGGGACGGTGAAGCTTTCTTT. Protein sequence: CASSLRDGEAFF. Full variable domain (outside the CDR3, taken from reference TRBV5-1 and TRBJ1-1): KAGVTQTPRYLIKTRGQQVTLSCSPISGHRSVSWYQQTPGQGLQFLFEYFSETQRNKGNFPGRFSGRQFSNSRSEMNVSTLELGDSALYLCASSLRDGEAFFGQGTRLTVV.

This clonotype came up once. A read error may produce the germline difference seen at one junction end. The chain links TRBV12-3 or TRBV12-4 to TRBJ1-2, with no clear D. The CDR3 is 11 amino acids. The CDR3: CASRENYGCTF. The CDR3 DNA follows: TGTGCCAGCAGGGAGAACTATGGCTGCACCTTC.

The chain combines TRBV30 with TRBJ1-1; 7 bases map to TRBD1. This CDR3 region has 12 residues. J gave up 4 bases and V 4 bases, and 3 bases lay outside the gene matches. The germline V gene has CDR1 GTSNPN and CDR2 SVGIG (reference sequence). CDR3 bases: TGTGCCTGGAATTCAGGGGGCACTGAAGCTTTCTTT. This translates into CAWNSGGTEAFF.

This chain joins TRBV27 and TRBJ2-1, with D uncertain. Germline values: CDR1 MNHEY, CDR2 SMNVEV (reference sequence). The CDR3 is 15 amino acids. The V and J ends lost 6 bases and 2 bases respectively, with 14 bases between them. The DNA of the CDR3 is TGTGCCAGCAGGACCGGGCCCAGCACCTACAATGAGCAGTTCTTC. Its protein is CASRTGPSTYNEQFF.

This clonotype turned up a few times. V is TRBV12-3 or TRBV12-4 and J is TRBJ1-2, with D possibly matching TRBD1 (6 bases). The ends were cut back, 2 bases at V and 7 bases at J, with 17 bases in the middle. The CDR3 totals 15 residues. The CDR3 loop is CASSLQRGRFSGYTF. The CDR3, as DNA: TGTGCCAGCAGTTTACAACGGGGGCGATTTTCTGGCTACACCTTC.

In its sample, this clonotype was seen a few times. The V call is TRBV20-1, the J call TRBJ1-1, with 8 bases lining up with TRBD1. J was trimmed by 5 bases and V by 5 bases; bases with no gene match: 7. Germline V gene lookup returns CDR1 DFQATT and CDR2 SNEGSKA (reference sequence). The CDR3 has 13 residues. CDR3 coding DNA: TGCAGTGCTCTTTGGACAGGGAGGACTGAAGCTTTCTTT. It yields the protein CSALWTGRTEAFF.

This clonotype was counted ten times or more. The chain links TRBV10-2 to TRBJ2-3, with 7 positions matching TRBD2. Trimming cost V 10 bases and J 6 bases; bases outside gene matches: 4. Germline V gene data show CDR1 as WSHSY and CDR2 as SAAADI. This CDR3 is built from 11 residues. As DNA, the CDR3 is TGCGCCATCGGGGGGTCGGATACGCAGTATTTT. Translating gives CAIGGSDTQYF.

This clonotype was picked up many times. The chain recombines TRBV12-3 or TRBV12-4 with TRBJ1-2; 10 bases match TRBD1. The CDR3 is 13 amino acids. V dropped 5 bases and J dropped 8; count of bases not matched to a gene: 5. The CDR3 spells CASSRGTGAGYTF. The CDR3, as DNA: TGTGCCAGCAGTCGCGGGACAGGGGCCGGCTACACCTTC.

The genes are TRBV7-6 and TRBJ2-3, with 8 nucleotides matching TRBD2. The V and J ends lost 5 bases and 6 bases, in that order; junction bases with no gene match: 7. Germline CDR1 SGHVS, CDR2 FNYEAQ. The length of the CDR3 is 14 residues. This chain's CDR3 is CASSTGLAVDTQYF. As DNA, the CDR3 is TGTGCCAGCAGCACCGGACTAGCCGTGGATACGCAGTATTTT.

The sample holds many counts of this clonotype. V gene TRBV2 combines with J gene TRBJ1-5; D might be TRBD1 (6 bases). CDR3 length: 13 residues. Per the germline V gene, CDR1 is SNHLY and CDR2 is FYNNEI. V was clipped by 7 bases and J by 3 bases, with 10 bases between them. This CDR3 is CASKRGVNQPQHF. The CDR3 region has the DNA TGTGCCAGCAAAAGGGGGGTCAATCAGCCCCAGCATTTT. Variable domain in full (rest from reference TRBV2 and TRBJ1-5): EPEVTQTPSHQVTQMGQEVILRCVPISNHLYFYWYRQILGQKVEFLVSFYNNEISEKSEIFDDQFSVERPDGSNFTLKIRSTKLEDSAMYFCASKRGVNQPQHFGDGTRLSIL.

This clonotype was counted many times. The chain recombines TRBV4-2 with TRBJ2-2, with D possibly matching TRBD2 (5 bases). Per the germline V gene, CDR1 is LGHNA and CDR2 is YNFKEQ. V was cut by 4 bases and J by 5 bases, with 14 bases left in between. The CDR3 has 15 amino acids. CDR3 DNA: TGTGCCAGCAGCCTTCCCCGGACTGGTACCGGGGAGCTGTTTTTT. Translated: CASSLPRTGTGELFF.

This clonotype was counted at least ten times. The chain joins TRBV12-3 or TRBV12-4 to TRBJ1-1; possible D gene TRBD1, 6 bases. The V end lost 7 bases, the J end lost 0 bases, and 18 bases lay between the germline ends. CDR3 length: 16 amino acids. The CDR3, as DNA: TGTGCCAGCAACGACCCAGGGGAATCCATGAACACTGAAGCTTTCTTT. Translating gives CASNDPGESMNTEAFF.

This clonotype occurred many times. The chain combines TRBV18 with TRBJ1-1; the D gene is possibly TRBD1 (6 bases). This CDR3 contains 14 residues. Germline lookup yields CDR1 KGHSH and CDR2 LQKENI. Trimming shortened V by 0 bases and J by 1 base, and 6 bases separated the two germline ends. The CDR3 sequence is CASSPPTGNTEAFF. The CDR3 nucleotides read TGTGCCAGCTCACCACCGACAGGGAACACTGAAGCTTTCTTT.

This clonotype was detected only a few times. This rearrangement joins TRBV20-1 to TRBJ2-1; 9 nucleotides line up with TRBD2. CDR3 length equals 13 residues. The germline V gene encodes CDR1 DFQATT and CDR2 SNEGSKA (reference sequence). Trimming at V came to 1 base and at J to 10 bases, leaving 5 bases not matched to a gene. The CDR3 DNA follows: TGCAGTGCTAGAGCTGGTCTAGCGGGAGAGCAGTTCTTC. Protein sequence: CSARAGLAGEQFF.